The next 26 T cell receptor beta chains were all read from a single sample in a study of cytomegalovirus exposure and HLA in healthy donors. Data came from immunoSEQ multiplex PCR; TCRdb stores just in-frame clones and leaves some out. This table holds about 160,000 clones, 65% to 90% found once. What was sequenced was PBMCs. The receptors shown here come from a woman aged 18-29 years in good health and CMV-seronegative.

This clone occurred a few times. This rearrangement joins TRBV7-6 to TRBJ2-1; possible D gene TRBD2, 7 bases. CDR1 SGHVS and CDR2 FNYEAQ come from the germline V gene. This CDR3 is 14 amino acids long. V shed 4 bases and J shed 7 bases, with 14 bases lying between them. The CDR3 region is CASSSRGGGNEQFF. As DNA, the CDR3 is TGTGCCAGCAGCTCTAGGGGAGGGGGTAATGAGCAGTTCTTC.

The V call is TRBV19, the J call TRBJ2-3; weak D call: TRBD2 (5 bases). Germline CDR1 LNHDA, CDR2 SQIVND (reference sequence). Trimming shortened V by 3 bases and J by 2 bases, and 12 bases separated the two germline ends. The CDR3 is 15 residues long. The CDR3 region has the DNA TGTGCCAGTAGTATCGGGGTTGGGGTCACAGATACGCAGTATTTT. It encodes CASSIGVGVTDTQYF.

The V and J genes are TRBV6-5 and TRBJ1-3, with 10 bases lining up with TRBD1. The CDR3 is 14 amino acids. Germline V gene lookup returns CDR1 MNHEY and CDR2 SVGAGI. V dropped 6 bases and J dropped 7; count of bases not matched to a gene: 6. CDR3 protein: CASRRDRGPNTIYF. CDR3 bases: TGTGCCAGCAGGCGGGACAGGGGACCTAACACCATATATTTT.

The chain combines TRBV4-3 with TRBJ1-1; 8 nucleotides match TRBD1. Unmatched junction bases numbered 5, after V lost 1 base and J lost 1 base. Per the germline V gene, CDR1 is LGHNA and CDR2 is YSLEER. The CDR3 sequence is 16 residues long. The CDR3 protein is CASSQAGQGANTEAFF. CDR3 in DNA: TGCGCCAGCAGCCAAGCGGGGCAGGGGGCGAACACTGAAGCTTTCTTT.

This chain connects TRBV28 to TRBJ2-7; tentatively, D is TRBD1 (6 bases). Germline V gene data show CDR1 as MDHEN and CDR2 as SYDVKM. The CDR3 is 12 amino acids. V lost 5 bases, J lost 4 bases, and 9 bases lay in between. The CDR3 region has the DNA TGTGCCAGCAGTCAAGGGGGTTACGAGCAGTACTTC. This encodes CASSQGGYEQYF.

The V and J genes are TRBV7-2 and TRBJ2-3; the D is unclear. V lost 1 base and J 0 bases, leaving 5 bases between the germline ends. CDR1 is SGHTA, CDR2 FQGNSA, per germline. The CDR3 is 14 residues long. The CDR3 here is CASSLVGSTDTQYF. CDR3 sequence (DNA): TGTGCCAGCAGCTTAGTCGGGAGCACAGATACGCAGTATTTT.

This sequence joins TRBV19 and TRBJ2-1, with a tentative D call TRBD1 (5 bases). Germline V gives CDR1 LNHDA, CDR2 SQIVND (reference sequence). Trimming took 5 bases from V and 4 from J, leaving 15 bases between them. The CDR3 loop spans 15 amino acids. This chain's CDR3 is CASSGANGPYNEQFF. The CDR3, as DNA: TGTGCCAGTAGTGGGGCTAACGGACCGTACAATGAGCAGTTCTTC.

This chain connects TRBV5-1 to TRBJ1-2; no clear D gene. The germline V gene has CDR1 SGHRS and CDR2 YFSETQ. This CDR3 comprises 15 residues. V was clipped by 4 bases and J by 3 bases, with 16 bases between them. CDR3 in DNA: TGCGCCAGCAGCACCCGATCCCGGAGGGACTATGGCTACACCTTC. Protein sequence: CASSTRSRRDYGYTF.

V usage is TRBV7-2 and J usage is TRBJ2-5, with 10 bases identical to TRBD2. The CDR3 loop spans 17 amino acids. Unmatched junction bases numbered 11, after V lost 3 bases and J lost 4 bases. The V gene's germline CDR1 is SGHTA and CDR2 FQGNSA. The CDR3 bases are TGTGCCAGCAGCTTGCTTCTAGCGGGAGTAAGGTCAGAGACCCAGTACTTC. It encodes CASSLLLAGVRSETQYF.

The chain employs TRBV15 and TRBJ1-2; 8 nucleotides match TRBD1. The CDR3 runs 15 residues. Trimming cost V 4 bases and J 4 bases; bases outside gene matches: 8. Germline assignment: CDR1 LNHNV and CDR2 YYDKDF (reference sequence). CDR3 nucleotides: TGTGCCACCAGCATAGACAGGGGCGCACTCTATGGCTACACCTTC. This gives the protein CATSIDRGALYGYTF.

This clone was seen only once. The chain is built from TRBV27 and TRBJ2-1; D remains unclear. CDR1 and CDR2 (germline): MNHEY, SMNVEV (reference sequence). The CDR3 totals 14 residues. Trimming removed 7 bases at V and 3 bases at J, with 13 bases between. CDR3 bases: TGTGCCAGCAATAGGCTGGGCAACTACAATGAGCAGTTCTTC. This gives the protein CASNRLGNYNEQFF.

In its sample, this clone was seen a few times. In DNA, the CDR3 is TGTGCCAGCAGTCTGTGGGTGTCTCCAAAGGGGGCAGATGGCTACACCTTC. Residues: CASSLWVSPKGADGYTF. The V call is TRBV27, the J call TRBJ1-2; TRBD1 matches 7 bases. Germline values: CDR1 MNHEY, CDR2 SMNVEV (reference sequence). The ends lost 5 bases at V and 6 bases at J; junction bases unmatched: 18. The CDR3 sequence is 17 residues long.

The chain carries TRBV7-2 and TRBJ1-4; no clear D. CDR1 SGHTA and CDR2 FQGNSA come from the germline V gene. The CDR3 has 12 residues. The ends were cut back, 5 bases at V and 14 bases at J, with 15 bases in the middle. The CDR3 region has the DNA TGTGCCAGCAGCCTATACGGTGGGCCCCTGTTTTTT. It codes for CASSLYGGPLFF. Full variable domain (remainder filled in from reference TRBV7-2 and TRBJ1-4): GAGVSQSPSNKVTEKGKDVELRCDPISGHTALYWYRQSLGQGLEFLIYFQGNSAPDKSGLPSDRFSAERTGGSVSTLTIQRTQQEDSAVYLCASSLYGGPLFFGSGTQLSVL.

The gene calls are TRBV6-5 and TRBJ2-3; the D is unclear. The V and J ends lost 2 bases and 2 bases respectively, with 8 bases between them. The germline V gene encodes CDR1 MNHEY and CDR2 SVGAGI. The length of the CDR3 is 14 residues. The CDR3 DNA follows: TGTGCCAGCAGTTACGGCGGAAACACAGATACGCAGTATTTT. Its protein product is CASSYGGNTDTQYF.

About this clone: The sample has other DNA sequences that encode this CDR3 too. The rearrangement uses TRBV10-3 and TRBJ2-3, with a possible D match to TRBD1 (6 bases). Trimming took off 6 bases at V and 0 bases at J, with 10 bases between the two ends. Per germline, CDR1 ENHRY and CDR2 SYGVKD. This CDR3 has 14 residues. CDR3 in DNA: TGTGCCATCAGGGGGGCCTTTAGCACAGATACGCAGTATTTT. It yields the protein CAIRGAFSTDTQYF.

The chain has TRBV4-2 and TRBJ2-7; 8 positions agree with TRBD2. Germline V gives CDR1 LGHNA, CDR2 YNFKEQ. J was trimmed by 2 bases and V by 0 bases; bases with no gene match: 9. CDR3 length: 17 amino acids. CDR3 sequence (DNA): TGTGCCAGCAGCCAAGATTTGGGGCGGGGGGCGCCCTACGAGCAGTACTTC. Translated, it gives CASSQDLGRGAPYEQYF.

The chain links TRBV7-9 to TRBJ1-6; no clear D. Looked up from germline, CDR1 is SEHNR and CDR2 is FQNEAQ (reference sequence). The CDR3 loop spans 13 amino acids. V was pared by 1 base and J by 12 bases, with 10 bases between. The CDR3 sequence is CASSLEARGPLHF. In DNA, the CDR3 is TGTGCCAGCAGCTTAGAGGCTCGGGGACCCCTCCACTTT.

The chain links TRBV2 to TRBJ1-2; D gene uncertain. There are 14 residues in the CDR3. In germline, CDR1 is SNHLY, CDR2 FYNNEI. Trimming removed 2 bases from V and 7 bases from J, with 14 bases in between. CDR3 coding DNA: TGTGCCAGCAGTGAATATCCAGCGGCGGGTGGCTACACCTTC. Translation: CASSEYPAAGGYTF.

The chain recombines TRBV6-1 with TRBJ2-7, with TRBD2 as a possible D gene (6 bases). The V gene's germline CDR1 is MNHNS and CDR2 SASEGT. This CDR3 has 14 amino acids. V was clipped by 7 bases and J by 1 base, with 14 bases between them. The CDR3: CASKRETLSYEQYF. In DNA form, the CDR3 reads TGTGCCAGCAAACGGGAGACCCTTTCCTACGAGCAGTACTTC.

About this clone itself: In this CDR3 the conserved last residue, phenylalanine or tryptophan, is missing, so a read error is likely. The chain carries TRBV27 and TRBJ1-2; no clear D. CDR3 size: 13 residues. The V end was cut by 5 bases, the J end by 5 bases, with 12 bases between. The germline gives CDR1 MNHEY, CDR2 SMNVEV (reference sequence). The CDR3 DNA sequence: TGTGCCAGCAGTCGGGGAAGGGAGTATGGCTACACCCTC. Residues: CASSRGREYGYTL.

J is TRBJ2-7 and V is TRBV6-5; TRBD2 agrees at 8 bases. The CDR3 extends over 15 amino acids. V lost 6 bases and J lost 3; bases outside the gene matches: 10. Germline CDR1 MNHEY, CDR2 SVGAGI. CDR3 coding DNA: TGTGCCAGCAGCCTCGGTGGGAGCGGGGGCTACGAGCAGTACTTC. Protein sequence: CASSLGGSGGYEQYF.

This rearrangement joins TRBV5-6 to TRBJ1-1, with 9 bases fitting TRBD1. In germline, CDR1 is SGHDT, CDR2 YYEEEE. J was trimmed by 7 bases and V by 4 bases; bases with no gene match: 8. The CDR3 is 14 residues long. The CDR3 DNA is TGTGCCAGCAGCGCGGACAGGGGTGTGGGTGAAGCTTTCTTT. Translated: CASSADRGVGEAFF.

This chain uses TRBV5-6 with TRBJ1-2, with 7 bases identical to TRBD1. Trimming took 5 bases from V and 4 from J; bases not matched to a gene: 8. Germline-derived CDR1 and CDR2 are SGHDT and YYEEEE. The CDR3 extends over 14 amino acids. The chain's CDR3 is CASSFTGDLYGYTF. The CDR3 DNA sequence: TGTGCCAGCAGTTTCACAGGGGACCTCTATGGCTACACCTTC. Together with reference TRBV5-6 and TRBJ1-2, the CDR3 gives the full variable domain: DAGVTQSPTHLIKTRGQQVTLRCSPKSGHDTVSWYQQALGQGPQFIFQYYEEEERQRGNFPDRFSGHQFPNYSSELNVNALLLGDSALYLCASSFTGDLYGYTFGSGTRLTVV.

This chain connects TRBV6-5 to TRBJ2-7; 8 positions match TRBD1. Germline V gene lookup returns CDR1 MNHEY and CDR2 SVGAGI. The V segment lost 6 bases and the J segment 3 bases; nucleotides outside the gene matches: 4. This CDR3 is 13 amino acids long. Here the CDR3 reads CASRYTGGYEQYF. The CDR3 nucleotides are TGTGCCAGCAGATACACAGGGGGCTACGAGCAGTACTTC.

This rearrangement joins TRBV5-1 to TRBJ1-2; D unresolved. The V gene lost 2 bases and the J gene lost 3 bases, with 8 bases spanning the gap. The length of the CDR3 is 13 residues. Germline V gives CDR1 SGHRS, CDR2 YFSETQ. Here the CDR3 DNA reads TGCGCCAGCAGCTTCAGCGCGTACTATGGCTACACCTTC. Encoded protein: CASSFSAYYGYTF. Variable domain in full (rest from reference TRBV5-1 and TRBJ1-2): KAGVTQTPRYLIKTRGQQVTLSCSPISGHRSVSWYQQTPGQGLQFLFEYFSETQRNKGNFPGRFSGRQFSNSRSEMNVSTLELGDSALYLCASSFSAYYGYTFGSGTRLTVV.

The V call is TRBV28, the J call TRBJ2-7; 7 bases match TRBD1. The CDR3 loop spans 14 amino acids. The germline V gene has CDR1 MDHEN and CDR2 SYDVKM. J was trimmed by 2 bases and V by 4 bases; bases with no gene match: 5. CDR3 coding DNA: TGTGCCAGCAGTTCCGGACAGGATCCCTACGAGCAGTACTTC. It yields the protein CASSSGQDPYEQYF.